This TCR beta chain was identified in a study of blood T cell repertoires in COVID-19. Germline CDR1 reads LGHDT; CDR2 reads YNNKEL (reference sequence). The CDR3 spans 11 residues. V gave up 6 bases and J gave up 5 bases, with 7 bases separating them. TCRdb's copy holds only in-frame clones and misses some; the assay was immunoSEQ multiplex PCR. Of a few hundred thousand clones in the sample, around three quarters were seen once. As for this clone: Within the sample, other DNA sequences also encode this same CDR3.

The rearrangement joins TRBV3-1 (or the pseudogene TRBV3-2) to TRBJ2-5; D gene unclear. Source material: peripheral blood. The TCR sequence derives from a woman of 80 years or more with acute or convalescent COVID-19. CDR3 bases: TGTGCCAGCAGTCAGAGGGAGACCCAGTACTTC. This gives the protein CASSQRETQYF.